The present entry profiles one T cell receptor (beta chain) with its context. This sample is part of a study of T cell clusters in autoimmune cytopenias. Multiplex touch-down PCR amplified TRB using TRB-A and TRB-B pools in one tube. Following a re-call of the multiplex PCR reads, TCRdb has one entry per CDR3 protein and lacks DNA. This sample contains 4,000 to 6,000 distinct CDR3 sequences. The germline V gene encodes CDR1 LNHDA and CDR2 SQIVND (reference sequence). This CDR3 comprises 17 residues. TRB was amplified from about 260 ng of peripheral blood genomic DNA per sample. Another study also made use of these data, one on T cell repertoires in aging, cancer and after chemotherapy.

The receptor comes from a human donor with chronic lymphocytic leukemia. The donor label of this sample is uncertain. Specimen: peripheral blood. The chain recombines TRBV19 with TRBJ2-1; as DNA is missing, the TRBD1 call by TCRdb cannot be tested. CDR3 sequence reads: CASSIDVGQGLHNEQFF.